The next 8 T cell receptor beta chains were all read from a single sample in a study of immune heterogeneity within non-small cell lung tumors. The template consisted of bulk tumor genomic DNA, with roughly 0.55 ug used per sample. Biopsies that were spaced far apart were taken, several per primary tumor, during surgery. The study enrolled patients with untreated, newly diagnosed non-small cell lung cancer who underwent curative surgery. The TCR beta CDR3 region was amplified by multiplex PCR employing 32 V and 13 J primers. MiXCR, applied by TCRdb to the multiplex PCR reads, yields one record per CDR3 protein. This table holds tens of thousands of distinct CDR3 sequences, 25% to 30% found once. Material for sequencing was lung tumor tissue. These TCRs come from a man aged 40-55 years with non-small cell lung cancer.

A word on this clonotype: With a much larger clone just one base away, this may be a read error. The chain couples TRBV19 to TRBJ1-4, with D unclear. The CDR3 totals 16 residues. Trimming stripped 5 bases from V and 0 bases from J, with 13 bases between. In germline, CDR1 is LNHDA, CDR2 SQIVND (reference sequence). The CDR3 DNA is TGTGCCAGTAGTGGGGAGGCAGGTTCAACTAATGAAAAACTGTTTTTT. Amino acids: CASSGEAGSTNEKLFF.

The count of this clonotype is one. Given a much more abundant clone one base away, this may be a read error. CDR3 protein: CASIRTSSYEQYF. The CDR3 region has the DNA TGTGCCAGTATCCGGACTAGCTCCTACGAGCAGTACTTC. This chain connects TRBV19 to TRBJ2-7; 7 bases map to TRBD2. V shed 7 bases, J shed 0 bases, and the junction held 3 bases outside the gene matches. In germline, CDR1 is LNHDA, CDR2 SQIVND (reference sequence). The CDR3 has 13 amino acids.

This sequence joins TRBV5-1 and TRBJ1-4, with 9 bases matching TRBD1. Losses at the gene ends were 3 bases for V and 8 bases for J; bases not matched to a gene: 11. Looked up from germline, CDR1 is SGHRS and CDR2 is YFSETQ. The CDR3 covers 16 residues. The CDR3 loop reads CASSSRPGQGAEKLFF. The CDR3 DNA reads TGCGCCAGCAGCTCGAGGCCGGGACAGGGAGCGGAAAAACTGTTTTTT.

This clonotype was seen many times. The rearrangement joins TRBV6-1 to TRBJ2-7; 7 bases agree with TRBD2. V dropped 5 bases and J dropped 2; count of bases not matched to a gene: 9. Per the germline V gene, CDR1 is MNHNS and CDR2 is SASEGT. The CDR3 has 15 amino acids. The CDR3 sequence: CASSYLREGPYEQYF. CDR3 nucleotide sequence: TGTGCCAGCAGTTATTTGAGGGAGGGCCCCTACGAGCAGTACTTC.

The table lists this clonotype with many counts. The chain employs TRBV9 and TRBJ1-6; TRBD1 might be the D (5 bases). CDR3 length equals 18 residues. The V and J ends lost 0 bases and 0 bases respectively, with 13 bases between them. Germline CDR1 and CDR2: SGDLS and YYNGEE. This chain's CDR3 is CASSVDRSWSSYNSPLHF. The CDR3 nucleotides are TGTGCCAGCAGCGTAGACAGGAGCTGGAGCTCCTATAATTCACCCCTCCACTTT. Filled out from reference TRBV9 and TRBJ1-6, the complete variable domain reads DSGVTQTPKHLITATGQRVTLRCSPRSGDLSVYWYQQSLDQGLQFLIQYYNGEERAKGNILERFSAQQFPDLHSELNLSSLELGDSALYFCASSVDRSWSSYNSPLHFGNGTRLTVT.

This clonotype turned up a few times. The CDR3 DNA is TGCAGCTCTGGGTGGGTCTATGGCTACACCTTC. It translates to CSSGWVYGYTF. The chain joins TRBV29-1 to TRBJ1-2, with unresolved D. The CDR3 is 11 amino acids. V lost 8 bases and J 4 bases, leaving 11 bases between the germline ends. The V gene's germline CDR1 is SQVTM and CDR2 ANQGSEA.

Details on this clonotype: A read error may explain this, as a much larger clone is one base away. The CDR3 DNA reads as TGCGCCAGCAGCTTGGGGTGCGGGAGCACAGATACGCAGTATTTT. This sequence encodes CASSLGCGSTDTQYF. The chain employs TRBV5-1 and TRBJ2-3; maybe TRBD2 (5 bases). Germline CDR1 and CDR2: SGHRS and YFSETQ. Trimming cost V 0 bases and J 0 bases, with 8 bases left between them. The CDR3 has 15 amino acids. Based on the CDR3 plus reference TRBV5-1 and TRBJ2-3, the full variable domain is KAGVTQTPRYLIKTRGQQVTLSCSPISGHRSVSWYQQTPGQGLQFLFEYFSETQRNKGNFPGRFSGRQFSNSRSEMNVSTLELGDSALYLCASSLGCGSTDTQYFGPGTRLTVL.

CDR3 coding DNA: TGTGCCAGCTCACCGGCCGGACTAGCGGGAGTAAAGACCCAGTACTTC. Translating gives CASSPAGLAGVKTQYF. The chain employs TRBV18 and TRBJ2-5; TRBD2 matches at 13 bases. The CDR3 loop spans 16 amino acids. J lost 6 bases, V lost 3 bases, and 7 bases had no gene match. Germline lookup yields CDR1 KGHSH and CDR2 LQKENI.